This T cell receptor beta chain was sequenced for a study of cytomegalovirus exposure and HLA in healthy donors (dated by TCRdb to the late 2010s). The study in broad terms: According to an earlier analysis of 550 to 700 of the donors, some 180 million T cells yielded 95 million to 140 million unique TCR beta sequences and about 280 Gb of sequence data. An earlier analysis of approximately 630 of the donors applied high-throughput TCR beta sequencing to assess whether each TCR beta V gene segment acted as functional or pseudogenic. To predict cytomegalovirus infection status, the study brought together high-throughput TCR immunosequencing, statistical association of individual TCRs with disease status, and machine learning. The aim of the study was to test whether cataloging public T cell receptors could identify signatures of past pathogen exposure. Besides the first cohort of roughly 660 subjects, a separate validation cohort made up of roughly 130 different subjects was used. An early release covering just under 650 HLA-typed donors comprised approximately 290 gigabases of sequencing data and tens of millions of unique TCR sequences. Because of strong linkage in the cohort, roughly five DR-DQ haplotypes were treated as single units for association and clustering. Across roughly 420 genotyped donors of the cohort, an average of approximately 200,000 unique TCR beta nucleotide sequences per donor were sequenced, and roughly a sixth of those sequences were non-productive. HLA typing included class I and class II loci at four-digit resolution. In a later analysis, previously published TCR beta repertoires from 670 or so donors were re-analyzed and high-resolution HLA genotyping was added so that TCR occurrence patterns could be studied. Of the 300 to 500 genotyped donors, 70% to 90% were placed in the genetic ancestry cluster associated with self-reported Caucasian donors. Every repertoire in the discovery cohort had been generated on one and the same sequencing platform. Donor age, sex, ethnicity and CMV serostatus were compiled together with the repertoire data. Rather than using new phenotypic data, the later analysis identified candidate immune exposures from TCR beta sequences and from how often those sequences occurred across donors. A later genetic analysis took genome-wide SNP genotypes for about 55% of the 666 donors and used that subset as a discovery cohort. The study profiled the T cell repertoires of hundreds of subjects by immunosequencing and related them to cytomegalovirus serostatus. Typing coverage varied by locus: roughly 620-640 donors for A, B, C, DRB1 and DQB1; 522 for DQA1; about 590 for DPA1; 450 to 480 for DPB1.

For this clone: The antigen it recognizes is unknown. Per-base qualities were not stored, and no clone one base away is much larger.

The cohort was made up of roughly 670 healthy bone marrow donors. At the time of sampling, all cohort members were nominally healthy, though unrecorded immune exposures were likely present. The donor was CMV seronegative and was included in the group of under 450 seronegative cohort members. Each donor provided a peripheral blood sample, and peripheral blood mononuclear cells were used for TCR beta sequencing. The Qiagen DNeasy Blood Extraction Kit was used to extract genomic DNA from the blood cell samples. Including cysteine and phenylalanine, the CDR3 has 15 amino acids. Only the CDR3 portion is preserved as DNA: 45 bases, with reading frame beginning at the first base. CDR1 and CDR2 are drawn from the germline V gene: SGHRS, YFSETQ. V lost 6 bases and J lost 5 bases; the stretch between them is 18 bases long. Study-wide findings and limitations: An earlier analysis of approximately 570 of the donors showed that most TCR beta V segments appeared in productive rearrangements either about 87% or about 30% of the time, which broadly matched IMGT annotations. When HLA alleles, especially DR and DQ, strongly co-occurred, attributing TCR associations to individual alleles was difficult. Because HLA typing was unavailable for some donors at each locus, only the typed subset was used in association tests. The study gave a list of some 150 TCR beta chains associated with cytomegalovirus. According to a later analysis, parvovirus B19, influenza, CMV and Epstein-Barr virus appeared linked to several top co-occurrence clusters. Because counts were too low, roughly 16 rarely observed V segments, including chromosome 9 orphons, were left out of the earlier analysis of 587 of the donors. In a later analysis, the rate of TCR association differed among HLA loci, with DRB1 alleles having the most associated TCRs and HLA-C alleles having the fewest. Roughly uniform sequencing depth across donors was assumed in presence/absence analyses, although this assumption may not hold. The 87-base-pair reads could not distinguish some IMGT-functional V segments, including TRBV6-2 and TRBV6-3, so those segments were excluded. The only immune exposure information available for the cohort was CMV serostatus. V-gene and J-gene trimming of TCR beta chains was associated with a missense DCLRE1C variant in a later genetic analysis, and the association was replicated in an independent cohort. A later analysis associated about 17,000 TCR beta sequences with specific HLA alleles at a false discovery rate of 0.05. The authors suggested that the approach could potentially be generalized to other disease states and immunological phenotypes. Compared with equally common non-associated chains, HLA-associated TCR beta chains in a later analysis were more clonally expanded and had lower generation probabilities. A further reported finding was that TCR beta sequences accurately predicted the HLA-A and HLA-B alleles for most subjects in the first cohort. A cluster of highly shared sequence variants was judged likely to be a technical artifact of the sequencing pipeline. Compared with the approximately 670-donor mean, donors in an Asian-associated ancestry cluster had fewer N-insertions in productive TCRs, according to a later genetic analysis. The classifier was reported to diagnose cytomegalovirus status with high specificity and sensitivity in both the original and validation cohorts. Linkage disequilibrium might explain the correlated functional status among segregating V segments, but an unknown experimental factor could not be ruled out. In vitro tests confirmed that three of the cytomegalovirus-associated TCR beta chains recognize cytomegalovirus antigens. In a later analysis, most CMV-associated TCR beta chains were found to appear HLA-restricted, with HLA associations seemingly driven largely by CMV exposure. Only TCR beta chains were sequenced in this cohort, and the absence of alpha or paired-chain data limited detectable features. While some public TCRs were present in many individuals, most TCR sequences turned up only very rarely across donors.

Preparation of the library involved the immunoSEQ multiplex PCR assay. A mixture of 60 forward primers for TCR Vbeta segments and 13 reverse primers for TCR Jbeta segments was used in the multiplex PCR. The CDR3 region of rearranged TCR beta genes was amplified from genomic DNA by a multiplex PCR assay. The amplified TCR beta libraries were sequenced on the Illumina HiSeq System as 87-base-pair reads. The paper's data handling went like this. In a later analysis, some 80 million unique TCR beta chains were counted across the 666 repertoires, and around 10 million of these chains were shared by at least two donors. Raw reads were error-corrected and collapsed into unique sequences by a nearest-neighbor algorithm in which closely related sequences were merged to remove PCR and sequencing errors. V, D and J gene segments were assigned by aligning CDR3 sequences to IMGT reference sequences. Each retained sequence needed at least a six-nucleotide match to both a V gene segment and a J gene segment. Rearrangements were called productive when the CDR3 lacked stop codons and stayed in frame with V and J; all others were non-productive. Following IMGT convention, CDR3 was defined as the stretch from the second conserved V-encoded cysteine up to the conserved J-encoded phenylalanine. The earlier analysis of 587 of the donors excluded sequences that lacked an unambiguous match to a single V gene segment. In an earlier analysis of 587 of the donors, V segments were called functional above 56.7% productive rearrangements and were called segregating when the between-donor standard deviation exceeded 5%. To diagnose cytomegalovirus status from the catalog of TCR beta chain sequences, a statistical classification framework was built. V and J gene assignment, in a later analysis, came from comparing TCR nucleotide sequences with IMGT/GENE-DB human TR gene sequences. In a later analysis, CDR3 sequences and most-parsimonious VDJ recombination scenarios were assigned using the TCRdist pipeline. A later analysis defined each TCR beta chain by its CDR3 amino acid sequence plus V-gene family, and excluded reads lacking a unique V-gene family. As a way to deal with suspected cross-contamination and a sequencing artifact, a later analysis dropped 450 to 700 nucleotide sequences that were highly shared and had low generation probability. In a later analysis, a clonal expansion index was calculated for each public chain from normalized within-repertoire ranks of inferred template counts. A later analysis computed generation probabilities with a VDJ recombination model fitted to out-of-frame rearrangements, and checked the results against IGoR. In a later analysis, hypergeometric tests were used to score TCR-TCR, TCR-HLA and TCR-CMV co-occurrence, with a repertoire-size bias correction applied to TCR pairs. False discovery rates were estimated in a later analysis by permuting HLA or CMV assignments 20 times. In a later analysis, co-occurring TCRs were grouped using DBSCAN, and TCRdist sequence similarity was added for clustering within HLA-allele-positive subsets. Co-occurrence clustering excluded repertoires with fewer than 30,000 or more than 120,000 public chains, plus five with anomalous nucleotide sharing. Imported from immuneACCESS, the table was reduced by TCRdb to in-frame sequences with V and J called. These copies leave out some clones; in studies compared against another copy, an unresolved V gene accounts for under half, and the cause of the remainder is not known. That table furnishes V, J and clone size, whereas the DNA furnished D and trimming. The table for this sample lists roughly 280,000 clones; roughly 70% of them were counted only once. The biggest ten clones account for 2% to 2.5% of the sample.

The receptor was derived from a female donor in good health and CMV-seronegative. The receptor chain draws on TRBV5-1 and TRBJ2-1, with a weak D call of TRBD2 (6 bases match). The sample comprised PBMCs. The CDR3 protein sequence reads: CASTAWGVSNNEQFF. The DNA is TGCGCCAGCACCGCTTGGGGGGTTTCGAACAATGAGCAGTTCTTC. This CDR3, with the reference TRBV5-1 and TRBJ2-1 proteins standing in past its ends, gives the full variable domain KAGVTQTPRYLIKTRGQQVTLSCSPISGHRSVSWYQQTPGQGLQFLFEYFSETQRNKGNFPGRFSGRQFSNSRSEMNVSTLELGDSALYLCASTAWGVSNNEQFFGPGTRLTVL.